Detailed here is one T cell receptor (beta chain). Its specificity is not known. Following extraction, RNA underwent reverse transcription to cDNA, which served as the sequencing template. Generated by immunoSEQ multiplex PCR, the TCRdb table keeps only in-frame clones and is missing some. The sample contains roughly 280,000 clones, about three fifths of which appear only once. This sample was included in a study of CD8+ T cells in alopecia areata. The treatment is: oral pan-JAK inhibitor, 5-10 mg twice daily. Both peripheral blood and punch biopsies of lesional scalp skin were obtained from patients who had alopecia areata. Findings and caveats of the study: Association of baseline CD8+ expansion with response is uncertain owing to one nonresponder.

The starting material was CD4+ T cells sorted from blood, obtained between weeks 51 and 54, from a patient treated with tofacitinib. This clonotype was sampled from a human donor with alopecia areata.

The CDR3: CASSLASGAYEQYF. Written as DNA, the CDR3 is TGCGCCAGCAGCTTGGCCTCGGGGGCCTACGAGCAGTACTTC. The chain has TRBV5-1 and TRBJ2-7, with a possible D match to TRBD2 (6 bases). The CDR3 extends over 14 amino acids. V was shortened by 0 bases and J by 2 bases, with 9 bases between the two germline ends. CDR1 SGHRS and CDR2 YFSETQ come from the germline V gene.